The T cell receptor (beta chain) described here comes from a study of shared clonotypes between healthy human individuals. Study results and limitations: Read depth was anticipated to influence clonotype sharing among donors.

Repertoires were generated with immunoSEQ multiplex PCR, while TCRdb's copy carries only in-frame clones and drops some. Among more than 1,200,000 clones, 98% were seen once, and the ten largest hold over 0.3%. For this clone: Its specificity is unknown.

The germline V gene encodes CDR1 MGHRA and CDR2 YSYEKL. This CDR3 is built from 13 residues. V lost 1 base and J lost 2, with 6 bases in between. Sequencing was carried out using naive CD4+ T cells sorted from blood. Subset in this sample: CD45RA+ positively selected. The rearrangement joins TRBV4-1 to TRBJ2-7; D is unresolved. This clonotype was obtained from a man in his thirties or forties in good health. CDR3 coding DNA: TGCGCCAGCAGCCAAGGACGCCCCTACGAGCAGTACTTC. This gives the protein CASSQGRPYEQYF.